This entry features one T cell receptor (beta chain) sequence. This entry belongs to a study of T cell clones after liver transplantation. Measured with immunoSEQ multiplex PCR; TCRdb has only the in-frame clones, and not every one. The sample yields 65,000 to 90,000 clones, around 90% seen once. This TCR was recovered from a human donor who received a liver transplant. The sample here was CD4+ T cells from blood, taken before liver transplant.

The CDR3 DNA reads TGTGCCAGCTCTCTGACCGGGACTGGAGAGACCCAGTACTTC. Protein product: CASSLTGTGETQYF. The chain couples TRBV18 to TRBJ2-5; possible D gene TRBD2, 6 bases. V was cut by 6 bases and J by 4 bases, with 15 bases left in between. Germline lookup yields CDR1 KGHSH and CDR2 LQKENI. The CDR3 runs to 14 residues.